Below are 14 T cell receptor beta chains sequenced from a single sample in a study of blood T cell repertoires in COVID-19 (TCRdb year 2020). The receptor library was made with the immunoSEQ multiplex PCR assay. TCRdb re-hosts the immuneACCESS table, in-frame sequences only. Its copies lack some clones; in the studies checked, an unresolved V gene accounts for under half of them, and the cause for the rest is not known. This sample comprises 200,000 to 250,000 clones, roughly 86% of them detected only once. Clones ranked in the top ten supply roughly 7.6% of the sample. Material: peripheral blood. These receptors were collected from a woman aged 45 to 65 with active or convalescent COVID-19.

The V call is TRBV28, the J call TRBJ2-4, with a tentative D call TRBD1 (6 bases). Germline CDR1 reads MDHEN; CDR2 reads SYDVKM. Trimming removed 4 bases at V and 0 bases at J, with 13 bases between. This CDR3 region has 16 residues. The DNA for the CDR3 is TGTGCCAGCAGTTCCGGGACACTGCTAGCCAAAAACATTCAGTACTTC. As protein: CASSSGTLLAKNIQYF.

This clone occurred once. V is TRBV12-3 or TRBV12-4 and J is TRBJ2-7, with TRBD1 as a possible D gene (5 bases). This CDR3 region has 13 residues. V was clipped by 6 bases and J by 6 bases, with 15 bases between them. CDR3 bases: TGTGCCAGCAGACCACAGGTATTAGGCGAGCAGTACTTC. Protein: CASRPQVLGEQYF.

The rearrangement uses TRBV28 and TRBJ1-5; D may be TRBD1 (6 bases). V was clipped by 5 bases and J by 2 bases, with 16 bases between them. CDR1 and CDR2 from the germline V gene are MDHEN and SYDVKM. The CDR3 totals 16 residues. This chain's CDR3 is CASSEPGVSGNQPQHF. For the CDR3, the DNA is TGTGCCAGCAGTGAACCAGGGGTGAGTGGCAATCAGCCCCAGCATTTT.

The chain recombines TRBV5-5 with TRBJ2-3; 10 nucleotides align to TRBD1. Germline CDR1 is SGHKS and CDR2 is YYEKEE (reference sequence). This CDR3 has 17 residues. Trimming at V came to 4 bases and at J to 2 bases, leaving 10 bases not matched to a gene. The CDR3 region has the DNA TGTGCCAGCAGCCGACTCGGGACAGGGGATTCCACAGATACGCAGTATTTT. Translation gives CASSRLGTGDSTDTQYF. Full variable domain (rest looked up from reference TRBV5-5 and TRBJ2-3): DAGVTQSPTHLIKTRGQQVTLRCSPISGHKSVSWYQQVLGQGPQFIFQYYEKEERGRGNFPDRFSARQFPNYSSELNVNALLLGDSALYLCASSRLGTGDSTDTQYFGPGTRLTVL.

This chain links TRBV12-5 with TRBJ1-1; D is unresolved. The CDR3 covers 14 residues. The V and J ends lost 4 bases and 1 base respectively, with 10 bases between them. CDR1 and CDR2 (germline): LGHNT, FRNRAP. The chain's CDR3 is CASGSFAGNTEAFF. The CDR3 DNA reads TGTGCTAGTGGTTCCTTTGCAGGGAACACTGAAGCTTTCTTT.

The chain couples TRBV30 to TRBJ1-5, with D perhaps matching TRBD1 (5 bases). CDR1 is GTSNPN and CDR2 is SVGIG in the germline V gene (reference sequence). With 5 bases removed from V and 8 bases from J, the gap between germline ends came to 13 bases. This CDR3 region has 12 residues. CDR3 DNA: TGTGCCTGGGGGGAAGGGGAAAAGCCCCAGCATTTT. Translated, it gives CAWGEGEKPQHF.

The rearrangement links TRBV6-4 to TRBJ1-2, with 9 bases that match TRBD1. The CDR3 totals 14 residues. Germline-derived CDR1 and CDR2 are MRHNA and SNTAGT. The V segment lost 5 bases and the J segment 5 bases; nucleotides outside the gene matches: 6. CDR3: CASSRSGTGYGYTF. The DNA for the CDR3 is TGTGCCAGCAGTCGATCCGGGACAGGGTATGGCTACACCTTC.

The chain links TRBV28 to TRBJ1-2; D remains unclear. The CDR3 is made up of 16 amino acids. Per germline, CDR1 MDHEN and CDR2 SYDVKM. The V end was cut by 6 bases, the J end by 1 base, with 18 bases between. CDR3 in amino acids: CASRVMSALNNYGYTF. The CDR3 DNA is TGTGCCAGCAGAGTTATGTCAGCGCTTAATAACTATGGCTACACCTTC.

This clone was observed a single time. J is TRBJ2-2 and V is TRBV4-1; a possible D gene is TRBD2 (6 bases). CDR1 MGHRA and CDR2 YSYEKL come from the germline V gene. V was shortened by 2 bases and J by 4 bases, with 14 bases between the two germline ends. This CDR3 is 16 amino acids long. CDR3 sequence reads: CASSQPGRRLTGELFF. In DNA form, the CDR3 reads TGCGCCAGCAGCCAACCCGGGAGACGCCTCACCGGGGAGCTGTTTTTT.

This clone has a single count. This rearrangement joins TRBV7-9 to TRBJ1-1; 8 bases match TRBD1. Germline-derived CDR1 and CDR2 are SEHNR and FQNEAQ (reference sequence). The J segment lost 3 bases and the V segment lost 1 base, leaving 7 bases of the junction unmatched. There are 16 residues in the CDR3. This CDR3 is CASSLVLGQGDTEAFF. The CDR3 DNA reads TGTGCCAGCAGCTTAGTATTAGGACAGGGAGACACTGAAGCTTTCTTT.

The CDR3 nucleotides read TGTGCCAGCAGCTTGCAGGCATGTGAGCAGTACTTC. This encodes CASSLQACEQYF. V is TRBV5-7 and J is TRBJ2-7; D gene unclear. TRBV5-7 counts as an open reading frame of uncertain function. V lost 1 base to trimming and J lost 7 bases, with 9 bases between them. The CDR3 is made up of 12 amino acids.

The CDR3 region is CASRSAGGVGYNEQFF. CDR3 DNA sequence: TGTGCCAGCAGGTCAGCCGGGGGTGTAGGGTACAATGAGCAGTTCTTC. The chain carries TRBV11-2 and TRBJ2-1, with a tentative D call TRBD2 (6 bases). The CDR3 covers 16 residues. Germline V gene data show CDR1 as SGHAT and CDR2 as FQNNGV. Deletions cut 6 bases from V and 4 bases from J, with 19 bases between.

This chain joins TRBV25-1 and TRBJ1-1; D uncertain. Germline V gene data show CDR1 as MGHDK and CDR2 as SYGVNS. This CDR3 spans 15 amino acids. Trimming removed 2 bases at V and 0 bases at J, with 10 bases between. CDR3 in amino acids: CASSERPGLNTEAFF. As DNA, the CDR3 is TGTGCCAGCAGTGAACGTCCTGGCTTGAACACTGAAGCTTTCTTT.

This clone was observed once. The CDR3 nucleotides read TGCGCCAGCAGCTTGGGATCCGGGACTAGCTTATACGAGCAGTACTTC. Translating it yields CASSLGSGTSLYEQYF. The chain is built from TRBV5-1 and TRBJ2-7; 9 nucleotides match TRBD2. Trimming at V came to 0 bases and at J to 4 bases, leaving 8 bases not matched to a gene. This CDR3 spans 16 amino acids. In germline, CDR1 is SGHRS, CDR2 YFSETQ. Full variable domain (rest looked up from reference TRBV5-1 and TRBJ2-7): KAGVTQTPRYLIKTRGQQVTLSCSPISGHRSVSWYQQTPGQGLQFLFEYFSETQRNKGNFPGRFSGRQFSNSRSEMNVSTLELGDSALYLCASSLGSGTSLYEQYFGPGTRLTVT.